One sample yielded the 18 T cell receptor beta chains listed below, sequenced in a study of T-cell memory formation after mild COVID-19. TCRdb fed the 5' RACE reads into MiXCR, producing one record per CDR3 protein. The sample includes roughly 410,000 distinct CDR3 sequences, 20% to 25% of them seen just once. The sample taken for sequencing was PBMCs or a T cell subset sorted from them (not recorded which). The source of these receptors is an adult woman who had mild COVID-19 (a few samples of this study predate the infection). Cell type and time point are not known.

This chain uses TRBV5-1 with TRBJ2-5, with unresolved D. The CDR3 sequence is 15 residues long. V lost 0 bases and J 1 base, leaving 10 bases between the germline ends. Germline lookup yields CDR1 SGHRS and CDR2 YFSETQ. In nucleotides, the CDR3 is TGCGCCAGCAGCTTGGCAGGCAGAATCCAAGAGACCCAGTACTTC. It is translated as CASSLAGRIQETQYF. The full variable domain, its missing parts supplied by reference TRBV5-1 and TRBJ2-5, is KAGVTQTPRYLIKTRGQQVTLSCSPISGHRSVSWYQQTPGQGLQFLFEYFSETQRNKGNFPGRFSGRQFSNSRSEMNVSTLELGDSALYLCASSLAGRIQETQYFGPGTRLLVL.

This clonotype was seen a handful of times. This sequence joins TRBV3-1 and TRBJ2-1; 11 bases match TRBD2. The germline V gene has CDR1 LGHDT and CDR2 YNNKEL (reference sequence). This CDR3 spans 17 amino acids. V was pared by 0 bases and J by 6 bases, with 7 bases of the junction left unmatched. The CDR3 protein is CASSQEFRTSGSNEQFF. CDR3 in DNA: TGTGCCAGCAGCCAAGAATTTAGAACTAGCGGGAGCAATGAGCAGTTCTTC.

This rearrangement joins TRBV5-1 to TRBJ2-7, with TRBD1 as a possible D gene (5 bases). Germline lookup yields CDR1 SGHRS and CDR2 YFSETQ. V lost 1 base to trimming and J lost 2 bases, with 16 bases between them. This CDR3 has 16 amino acids. In nucleotides, the CDR3 is TGCGCCAGCAGCTTGACCGGCGCGCGCAGGGCCTACGAGCAGTACTTC. Translated: CASSLTGARRAYEQYF.

V gene TRBV2 combines with J gene TRBJ1-2; a possible D gene is TRBD1 (5 bases). The CDR3 consists of 16 residues. The V end was cut by 0 bases, the J end by 4 bases, with 15 bases between. Germline-derived CDR1 and CDR2 are SNHLY and FYNNEI. As DNA, the CDR3 is TGTGCCAGCAGTGAAGCGGGCCGACAGATGGGCTATGGCTACACCTTC. Its translation is CASSEAGRQMGYGYTF.

This sequence joins TRBV4-1 and TRBJ2-1, with TRBD2 matching over 11 bases. J lost 3 bases, V lost 1 base, and 5 bases had no gene match. Germline CDR1 reads MGHRA; CDR2 reads YSYEKL. This CDR3 spans 17 amino acids. The chain's CDR3 is CASSQGASGGYYNEQFF. The CDR3 DNA reads TGCGCCAGCAGCCAAGGGGCTAGCGGGGGGTACTACAATGAGCAGTTCTTC.

This clonotype was counted between two and nine times. The chain combines TRBV18 with TRBJ1-5; D ambiguous. This CDR3 spans 17 amino acids. V lost 3 bases and J lost 0, with 15 bases in between. CDR1 is KGHSH and CDR2 is LQKENI in the germline V gene. CDR3 loop: CASSPRPPWTSNQPQHF. Here the CDR3 DNA reads TGTGCCAGCTCACCCAGACCCCCATGGACTAGCAATCAGCCCCAGCATTTT.

This chain uses TRBV12-3 or TRBV12-4 with TRBJ2-7; no reliable D call. This CDR3 comprises 13 residues. Trimming shortened V by 6 bases and J by 0 bases, and 9 bases separated the two germline ends. DNA for the CDR3: TGTGCCAGCAGCACCGGACGCTCCTACGAGCAGTACTTC. It yields the protein CASSTGRSYEQYF.

The chain links TRBV5-1 to TRBJ2-3; 11 bases match TRBD2. With 1 base clipped from V and 6 bases from J, the junction kept 4 bases outside the gene matches. The CDR3 is 15 residues long. Germline loops: CDR1 SGHRS, CDR2 YFSETQ. DNA of the CDR3: TGCGCCAGCAGCTTGATAACTAGCGGGAGTGATACGCAGTATTTT. Amino acid sequence: CASSLITSGSDTQYF. Using reference TRBV5-1 and TRBJ2-3 for the parts outside the CDR3, the full variable domain is KAGVTQTPRYLIKTRGQQVTLSCSPISGHRSVSWYQQTPGQGLQFLFEYFSETQRNKGNFPGRFSGRQFSNSRSEMNVSTLELGDSALYLCASSLITSGSDTQYFGPGTRLTVL.

CDR3 nucleotide sequence: TGTGCCTGGACCCCCGGAACAGCTAACTATGGCTACACCTTC. This codes for CAWTPGTANYGYTF. This chain joins TRBV30 and TRBJ1-2, with no clear D. The germline V and J ends were trimmed by 4 bases and 0 bases, with 12 bases remaining between them. The germline V gene encodes CDR1 GTSNPN and CDR2 SVGIG (reference sequence). The CDR3 totals 14 residues.

This chain joins TRBV24-1 and TRBJ1-1, with D uncertain. V was cut by 3 bases and J by 4 bases, with 5 bases left in between. Germline values: CDR1 KGHDR, CDR2 SFDVKD. There are 12 residues in the CDR3. DNA for the CDR3: TGTGCCACCAGTGATGCGGGCACTGAAGCTTTCTTT. Translation: CATSDAGTEAFF.

The J gene is TRBJ2-1, the V gene TRBV27; 10 bases are shared with TRBD2. The CDR3 consists of 16 residues. Germline CDR1 and CDR2: MNHEY and SMNVEV (reference sequence). V trimming: 5 bases; J trimming: 4 bases; junction bases outside the gene matches: 8. The CDR3: CASSPLRLAGYNEQFF. The CDR3 nucleotides are TGTGCCAGCAGTCCCTTACGACTAGCGGGTTACAATGAGCAGTTCTTC.

The chain employs TRBV24-1 and TRBJ2-7, with D possibly being TRBD1 (5 bases). This CDR3 has 13 residues. Germline values: CDR1 KGHDR, CDR2 SFDVKD. Deletions cut 5 bases from V and 3 bases from J, with 10 bases between. The CDR3: CATSGGRGYEQYF. DNA for the CDR3: TGTGCCACCAGTGGGGGAAGGGGCTACGAGCAGTACTTC.

This clonotype was observed a few times. This sequence joins TRBV19 and TRBJ2-1; the match to TRBD2 covers 11 bases. The ends lost 6 bases at V and 8 bases at J; junction bases unmatched: 15. Germline values: CDR1 LNHDA, CDR2 SQIVND (reference sequence). This CDR3 spans 17 amino acids. The CDR3 protein is CASSEEGLAASWDEQFF. The CDR3 nucleotides are TGTGCCAGTAGCGAAGAGGGACTAGCGGCCTCCTGGGATGAGCAGTTCTTC.

The genes are TRBV5-1 and TRBJ2-2; D unclear. Germline values: CDR1 SGHRS, CDR2 YFSETQ. V was pared by 2 bases and J by 5 bases, with 10 bases between. The CDR3 is 14 residues long. CDR3 loop: CASSLAPETGELFF. For the CDR3, the DNA is TGCGCCAGCAGCTTAGCCCCGGAAACCGGGGAGCTGTTTTTT.

This chain links TRBV7-2 with TRBJ1-1, with 7 bases fitting TRBD1. The germline CDR1 and CDR2 sequences are SGHTA and FQGNSA. J lost 5 bases, V lost 5 bases, and 8 bases had no gene match. CDR3 length: 14 residues. The CDR3 DNA is TGTGCCAGCAGCCGACAGGGCGTAGTGACTGAAGCTTTCTTT. Translated, it gives CASSRQGVVTEAFF.

This clonotype was found a few times. The V and J genes are TRBV7-3 and TRBJ2-3; 12 bases are shared with TRBD2. CDR1 and CDR2 from the germline V gene are SGHTA and FQGTGA. Trimming took 1 base from V and 4 from J; bases not matched to a gene: 9. The length of the CDR3 is 18 residues. Written as DNA, the CDR3 is TGTGCCAGCAGCTTAAGACTAGCGGGGGAGGTAGGGTCAGATACGCAGTATTTT. Encoded protein: CASSLRLAGEVGSDTQYF.

This clonotype was seen a few times. The genes are TRBV12-3 or TRBV12-4 and TRBJ1-2; D is possibly TRBD1 (5 bases). The V and J ends lost 3 bases and 6 bases respectively, with 14 bases between them. The CDR3 length is 14 residues. Written as DNA, the CDR3 is TGTGCCAGCAGTTTGGGGGGAGGCAGGAATGGCTACACCTTC. Amino acids: CASSLGGGRNGYTF.

The chain links TRBV4-1 to TRBJ1-5, with a possible D match to TRBD1 (5 bases). CDR3 size: 16 residues. Germline CDR1 and CDR2: MGHRA and YSYEKL. The V end lost 0 bases, the J end lost 1 base, and 10 bases lay between the germline ends. CDR3 DNA: TGCGCCAGCAGCCAAGATCAGTCAGGGAGCAATCAGCCCCAGCATTTT. As protein: CASSQDQSGSNQPQHF.